This T cell receptor beta chain came from a study of T cells in Graves' hyperthyroidism and ophthalmopathy. Overall study: Staff took peripheral blood when the initial diagnosis was made, before any treatment began.

RNA transcripts were the template for amplifying TCR beta CDR3 regions. First-round RT-PCR with HTBI primers amplified the TCR CDR3 region. Using its own MiXCR run on the multiplex PCR reads, TCRdb lists one record per CDR3 protein. The table lists fewer than 350,000 distinct CDR3 sequences, 15% to 20% of them singletons. The diagnoses drew upon clinical symptoms, serum thyroxine and TRAb, thyroid ultrasound and orbital computed tomography. Fresh peripheral blood, around 11 ml of it, supplied the PBMCs. This clonotype was counted between two and nine times. The antigen is not known. Study-level results: Using 13 V-J features, a model discriminated ophthalmopathy from stable hyperthyroidism.

V dropped 3 bases and J dropped 4; count of bases not matched to a gene: 8. This CDR3 comprises 15 residues. Germline-derived CDR1 and CDR2 are SQVTM and ANQGSEA. This chain connects TRBV29-1 to TRBJ2-3; 9 nucleotides match TRBD2. Sequencing was done on a sample of blood. This receptor was taken from a woman aged 50 to 60 with Graves' hyperthyroidism. CDR3 nucleotides: TGCAGCGTTGAGGTTAGCGGGAGTGGGGCAGATACGCAGTATTTT. Encoded protein: CSVEVSGSGADTQYF.